Listed below are T cell receptor beta chains from one sample, sequenced in a study of control samples from healthy donors and cancer patients. Assay used: immunoSEQ multiplex PCR; TCRdb lists only in-frame clones, some missing. Counted here are about 120,000 clones, approximately 90% occurring once; the ten biggest clones make up about 12%. Sequenced input: blood. All receptors derive from a man aged 30 to 39 in good health. Each CDR3 is given with its conserved first and last residue. The D gene is left open where the match is weak.

d_gene,v_gene,j_gene,CDR3aa
NA,TRBV5-5,TRBJ1-3,CASIVGNTIYF
NA,TRBV11-2,TRBJ1-2,CASSSTHGLGLYGYTF
NA,TRBV29-1,TRBJ2-7,CSVADNYEQYF
NA,TRBV11-1,TRBJ2-5,CASSLGAGQETQYF
NA,TRBV28,TRBJ1-5,CASSLWTGNQPQHF
TRBD1,TRBV6-5,TRBJ1-6,CASSDAGTGNSPLHF
NA,TRBV7-2,TRBJ2-7,CASSPSYEQYF
NA,TRBV12-5,TRBJ2-2,CASGLRNTGELFF
TRBD1,TRBV11-1,TRBJ2-7,CASSTGQGTYEQYF
NA,TRBV5-1,TRBJ1-1,CASSLIGGVYTEAFF
TRBD1,TRBV6-5,TRBJ1-6,CASSSGTANSPLHF
TRBD2,TRBV3-1/TRBV3-2,TRBJ2-5,CASSQDLAGYLSETQYF
NA,TRBV18,TRBJ2-5,CASSPEQQETQYF
NA,TRBV30,TRBJ2-5,CAWMEEGWETQYF
TRBD1,TRBV24-1,TRBJ1-2,CATQGADNYGYTF